This passage covers 21 T cell receptor beta chains from one sample sequenced in a study of T cell repertoires in cytomegalovirus infection. TCRdb processed the reads anew with MiXCR; each CDR3 protein has one entry. This table holds approximately 200,000 distinct CDR3 sequences, over 25% found once. Sample: PBMCs. All receptors come from a human donor in good health (CMV status not recorded). Some clones in this sample may be carry-over from other donors' samples.

This clonotype was counted between two and nine times. The rearrangement joins TRBV6-5 to TRBJ2-1; 9 positions match TRBD2. Trimming removed 0 bases from V and 5 bases from J; junction bases left unmatched: 2. The V gene's germline CDR1 is MNHEY and CDR2 SVGAGI. CDR3 size: 15 residues. The CDR3 loop is CASSYSAGGDNEQFF. CDR3 coding DNA: TGTGCCAGCAGTTACTCAGCGGGGGGAGACAATGAGCAGTTCTTC.

Ten or more counts support this clonotype. CDR3 sequence: CASSPLEGLAGVQETQYF. The CDR3 DNA sequence: TGTGCCAGCAGCCCCCTGGAGGGACTAGCGGGGGTGCAAGAGACCCAGTACTTC. The rearrangement links TRBV6-1 to TRBJ2-5; 14 bases map to TRBD2. V lost 6 bases, J lost 2 bases, and 11 bases stayed unmatched. CDR3 length: 18 residues. Germline CDR1 reads MNHNS; CDR2 reads SASEGT.

The chain employs TRBV7-6 and TRBJ1-1, with a tentative D call TRBD1 (6 bases). The germline CDR1 and CDR2 sequences are SGHVS and FNYEAQ. With 1 base removed from V and 10 bases from J, the gap between germline ends came to 19 bases. This CDR3 contains 15 residues. The CDR3 sequence: CASSLGFGGARVAFF. The DNA of the CDR3 is TGTGCCAGCAGCTTAGGCTTTGGGGGGGCGCGTGTAGCTTTCTTT.

The V gene is TRBV28, the J gene TRBJ1-2; D unclear. Germline loops: CDR1 MDHEN, CDR2 SYDVKM. The CDR3 has 14 residues. V lost 5 bases and J 1 base, leaving 11 bases between the germline ends. The CDR3 DNA is TGTGCCAGCAGTGACATTCATTTTAACTATGGCTACACCTTC. Its translation: CASSDIHFNYGYTF.

The DNA of the CDR3 is TGTGCCAGCAGCGGAGGGATGGGAAACATTCAGTACTTC. Its translation: CASSGGMGNIQYF. The J gene is TRBJ2-4, the V gene TRBV9; D may be TRBD2 (5 bases). Germline V gives CDR1 SGDLS, CDR2 YYNGEE. Trimming stripped 3 bases from V and 6 bases from J, with 10 bases between. This CDR3 spans 13 amino acids.

This clonotype showed up just a few times. The chain links TRBV7-2 to TRBJ1-6; no reliable D call. The CDR3 spans 15 residues. Trimming shortened V by 4 bases and J by 7 bases, and 14 bases separated the two germline ends. In germline, CDR1 is SGHTA, CDR2 FQGNSA. CDR3 amino acids: CASSSSTNPNSPLHF. The CDR3 nucleotides read TGTGCCAGCAGCTCCTCCACGAATCCCAATTCACCCCTCCACTTT.

V gene TRBV25-1 combines with J gene TRBJ1-4; possible D gene TRBD1, 5 bases. V gave up 2 bases and J gave up 2 bases, with 9 bases separating them. This CDR3 spans 15 amino acids. In germline, CDR1 is MGHDK, CDR2 SYGVNS. The CDR3 loop is CASSEGRVTNEKLFF. DNA for the CDR3: TGTGCCAGCAGTGAAGGCAGGGTGACTAATGAAAAACTGTTTTTT.

This clonotype was detected a few times. The gene calls are TRBV7-2 and TRBJ2-7; D not resolved. Between the trimmed V and J ends, which lost 3 bases and 7 bases, there was a span of 7 bases. This CDR3 spans 11 amino acids. CDR1 and CDR2 (germline): SGHTA, FQGNSA. The chain's CDR3 is CASSFRREQYF. The CDR3 DNA is TGTGCCAGCAGCTTCCGACGGGAGCAGTACTTC. The full variable domain, in which reference TRBV7-2 and TRBJ2-7 provide the parts outside the CDR3, is GAGVSQSPSNKVTEKGKDVELRCDPISGHTALYWYRQSLGQGLEFLIYFQGNSAPDKSGLPSDRFSAERTGGSVSTLTIQRTQQEDSAVYLCASSFRREQYFGPGTRLTVT.

This clonotype was seen repeatedly, ten times or more. The V call is TRBV29-1, the J call TRBJ1-1; TRBD1 is a possible D gene (6 bases). The CDR3 sequence is 13 residues long. In germline, CDR1 is SQVTM, CDR2 ANQGSEA. Deletions cut 3 bases from V and 4 bases from J, with 12 bases between. The CDR3 sequence: CSVDGGAVTEAFF. For the CDR3, the DNA is TGCAGCGTTGATGGGGGGGCGGTCACTGAAGCTTTCTTT.

The J gene is TRBJ1-5, the V gene TRBV5-1; possibly TRBD1 for D (5 bases). The length of the CDR3 is 15 residues. The V gene lost 4 bases and the J gene lost 1 base, with 12 bases spanning the gap. Germline CDR1 and CDR2: SGHRS and YFSETQ. The CDR3 is CASSVGGASNQPQHF. The CDR3 coding sequence is TGCGCCAGCAGCGTGGGAGGGGCGAGCAATCAGCCCCAGCATTTT.

This clonotype was counted ten times or more. This rearrangement joins TRBV10-3 to TRBJ2-1; possibly TRBD1 or TRBD2 for D (5 bases each). The CDR3 consists of 16 residues. Trimming shortened V by 5 bases and J by 5 bases, and 19 bases separated the two germline ends. Germline V CDR1 and CDR2: ENHRY, SYGVKD. CDR3 DNA sequence: TGTGCCATCAGTCCCGGGACGGTAACGGCTAACAATGAGCAGTTCTTC. Amino acids: CAISPGTVTANNEQFF.

This clonotype has at least ten counts. The chain uses TRBV7-9 and TRBJ1-1; TRBD1 aligns across 7 bases. The V gene's germline CDR1 is SEHNR and CDR2 FQNEAQ (reference sequence). The CDR3 totals 16 residues. J was trimmed by 0 bases and V by 5 bases; bases with no gene match: 9. The CDR3 bases are TGTGCCAGCAGCATACGGCCGGGACAGCTGAACACTGAAGCTTTCTTT. This codes for CASSIRPGQLNTEAFF.

The V gene is TRBV2, the J gene TRBJ1-2; TRBD1 might be the D (6 bases). V dropped 2 bases and J dropped 6 bases, with 10 bases sitting between them. CDR1 and CDR2 (germline): SNHLY, FYNNEI. This CDR3 region has 13 residues. CDR3: CASSEPGEDGYTF. In DNA, the CDR3 is TGTGCCAGCAGTGAACCAGGGGAGGATGGCTACACCTTC. The complete variable domain, with remaining parts taken from reference TRBV2 and TRBJ1-2, reads EPEVTQTPSHQVTQMGQEVILRCVPISNHLYFYWYRQILGQKVEFLVSFYNNEISEKSEIFDDQFSVERPDGSNFTLKIRSTKLEDSAMYFCASSEPGEDGYTFGSGTRLTVV.

V and J are TRBV5-1 and TRBJ1-1; D might be TRBD1 (5 bases). The length of the CDR3 is 12 residues. CDR1 and CDR2 (germline): SGHRS, YFSETQ. The V gene lost 1 base and the J gene lost 10 bases, with 11 bases spanning the gap. The DNA for the CDR3 is TGCGCCAGCAGCTTGTGGGGCGGGGGAGCTTTCTTT. It codes for CASSLWGGGAFF.

V and J are TRBV11-2 and TRBJ2-1; 10 bases align to TRBD1. J gave up 8 bases and V 5 bases, and 9 bases lay outside the gene matches. The CDR3 runs 15 residues. Germline V gene sequence: CDR1 SGHAT, CDR2 FQNNGV. The DNA for the CDR3 is TGTGCCAGCAGCAGGGGACAGGGGATAAGGGATGAGCAGTTCTTC. Translating gives CASSRGQGIRDEQFF.

This chain uses TRBV29-1 with TRBJ2-5; TRBD1 agrees at 7 bases. This CDR3 region has 14 residues. Germline V CDR1 and CDR2: SQVTM, ANQGSEA. V gave up 1 base and J gave up 5 bases; unmatched junction bases: 7. Written as DNA, the CDR3 is TGCAGCGTTGAAGGAGACAGGGTATCGGAGACCCAGTACTTC. It codes for CSVEGDRVSETQYF.

The chain couples TRBV6-4 to TRBJ2-1; unclear D gene. Trimming removed 0 bases at V and 5 bases at J, with 11 bases between. The CDR3 totals 15 residues. CDR1 MRHNA and CDR2 SNTAGT come from the germline V gene. The CDR3 sequence: CASSDSWGSHNEQFF. The CDR3 DNA is TGTGCCAGCAGTGACTCATGGGGTTCACACAATGAGCAGTTCTTC.

This chain connects TRBV20-1 to TRBJ1-2, with D unclear. Trimming cost V 0 bases and J 2 bases, with 16 bases left between them. CDR3 length equals 16 residues. The germline CDR1 and CDR2 sequences are DFQATT and SNEGSKA (reference sequence). The DNA for the CDR3 is TGCAGTGCTAGAGAACCCCTAATAGGAGGGAACTATGGCTACACCTTC. Amino acid sequence: CSAREPLIGGNYGYTF.

Comment on this clonotype: A much larger clone is a single base away; this may be a read error. The gene calls are TRBV2 and TRBJ1-1; no firm D call. Trimming left V 5 bases short and J 7 bases short, with 11 bases between. This CDR3 comprises 12 residues. The V gene's germline CDR1 is SNHLY and CDR2 FYNNEI. The CDR3 here is CASSLRGNEAFF. The DNA for the CDR3 is TGTGCCAGCAGTCTGCGAGGCAATGAAGCTTTCTTT.

In this sample, this clonotype turned up a few times. V is TRBV4-3 and J is TRBJ2-1; D is unclear. This CDR3 is 13 amino acids long. The V gene's germline CDR1 is LGHNA and CDR2 YSLEER. The V end was cut by 3 bases, the J end by 6 bases, with 9 bases between. For the CDR3, the DNA is TGCGCCAGCAGCCATTTCCTTGGCAATGAGCAGTTCTTC. Protein: CASSHFLGNEQFF.

This clonotype has just a few counts. The V gene is TRBV7-2, the J gene TRBJ1-5; D is unresolved. CDR1 SGHTA and CDR2 FQGNSA come from the germline V gene. This CDR3 has 14 residues. Trimming left V 7 bases short and J 5 bases short, with 15 bases between. Here the CDR3 reads CASTDGEPDQPQHF. CDR3 sequence (DNA): TGTGCCAGCACGGATGGCGAGCCAGATCAGCCCCAGCATTTT.